One sample yielded the 24 T cell receptor beta chains listed below, sequenced in a study of a mutant IDH1 vaccine in newly diagnosed glioma. The time point denotes: week 11, during vaccination. Each dose of the vaccine consisted of 300 ug of mutant IDH1 20-mer peptide, with topical imiquimod. The antigens of these receptors remain unknown. Assay: immunoSEQ multiplex PCR; the TCRdb copy retains only in-frame clones and omits some. The table lists 100,000 to 150,000 clones, 80% of them singletons. This specimen consisted of PBMCs, obtained from a glioma patient whose treatment included an IDH1 peptide vaccine. The receptors were gathered from a man aged 35-49 years with glioma.

The J gene is TRBJ1-3, the V gene TRBV5-5; 8 nucleotides line up with TRBD1. This CDR3 is built from 14 residues. CDR1 and CDR2 from the germline V gene are SGHKS and YYEKEE (reference sequence). With 4 bases clipped from V and 4 bases from J, the junction kept 4 bases outside the gene matches. The CDR3 region has the DNA TGTGCCAGCAGCCCTCAGGGGGCAGGAAACACCATATATTTT. Amino acids: CASSPQGAGNTIYF. Full variable domain (outside the CDR3, taken from reference TRBV5-5 and TRBJ1-3): DAGVTQSPTHLIKTRGQQVTLRCSPISGHKSVSWYQQVLGQGPQFIFQYYEKEERGRGNFPDRFSARQFPNYSSELNVNALLLGDSALYLCASSPQGAGNTIYFGEGSWLTVV.

This clone was observed a few times. DNA of the CDR3: TGCGCCAGCAGCTGGACAGTTGTCGACACTGAAGCTTTCTTT. This gives the protein CASSWTVVDTEAFF. This sequence joins TRBV5-1 and TRBJ1-1; D is possibly TRBD1 (6 bases). V was clipped by 3 bases and J by 3 bases, with 12 bases between them. This CDR3 contains 14 residues. Germline CDR1 reads SGHRS; CDR2 reads YFSETQ.

CDR3 nucleotides: TGTGCCAGCAGCTCGGACTATCCCCAAGAGACCCAGTACTTC. Translated, it gives CASSSDYPQETQYF. This chain connects TRBV7-6 to TRBJ2-5, with TRBD2 as a possible D gene (6 bases). The germline V gene encodes CDR1 SGHVS and CDR2 FNYEAQ. V lost 4 bases, J lost 1 base, and 10 bases lay in between. CDR3 length: 14 residues.

The chain recombines TRBV14 with TRBJ1-2; D unresolved. In germline, CDR1 is SGHDN, CDR2 FVKESK. Trimming removed 3 bases from V and 7 bases from J, with 12 bases in between. The CDR3 loop spans 13 amino acids. The CDR3 DNA sequence: TGTGCCAGCAGCCAGCTCCTAACCCTTGGCTACACCTTC. This sequence encodes CASSQLLTLGYTF.

The V call is TRBV6-5, the J call TRBJ2-7, with TRBD1 matching 9 bases. The CDR3 is made up of 15 amino acids. J was trimmed by 3 bases and V by 4 bases; bases with no gene match: 7. Germline CDR1 and CDR2: MNHEY and SVGAGI. The CDR3 nucleotides read TGTGCCAGCAGTTCCACCGGGACAGGGAACTACGAGCAGTACTTC. This translates into CASSSTGTGNYEQYF.

This chain's CDR3 is CASSWVGGELFF. CDR3 DNA sequence: TGTGCCAGCAGCTGGGTTGGCGGGGAGCTGTTTTTT. This chain links TRBV5-4 with TRBJ2-2; D is unclear. The CDR3 consists of 12 residues. V was trimmed by 3 bases and J by 7 bases, leaving 7 bases between them. Germline V gene data show CDR1 as SGHNT and CDR2 as YYREEE (reference sequence).

The chain carries TRBV7-6 and TRBJ1-5, with a possible D match to TRBD1 (6 bases). The length of the CDR3 is 15 residues. V was clipped by 4 bases and J by 6 bases, with 16 bases between them. CDR1 is SGHVS and CDR2 is FNYEAQ in the germline V gene. The CDR3 DNA reads TGTGCCAGCAGCTCAAGGATGGGGGCAACTCAGCCCCAGCATTTT. Translated, it gives CASSSRMGATQPQHF.

The chain uses TRBV5-5 and TRBJ1-5, with 7 bases aligning to TRBD1. Losses at the gene ends were 4 bases for V and 7 bases for J; bases not matched to a gene: 8. The CDR3 contains 14 residues. Per germline, CDR1 SGHKS and CDR2 YYEKEE (reference sequence). Here the CDR3 DNA reads TGTGCCAGCAGCCTCAGGGGGGCCGGCCAGCCCCAGCATTTT. Protein sequence: CASSLRGAGQPQHF.

The chain carries TRBV5-7 and TRBJ2-7, with D unclear. TRBV5-7 is placed among ORFs of uncertain function. The V gene lost 3 bases and the J gene lost 4 bases, with 11 bases spanning the gap. CDR3 length equals 13 residues. The CDR3 protein is CASSYAVFYEQYF. The DNA for the CDR3 is TGTGCCAGCAGCTACGCGGTCTTTTACGAGCAGTACTTC.

Here the CDR3 DNA reads TGCGCCAGCAGCTTTGACAGGAGTAGCTACACCTTC. Translation gives CASSFDRSSYTF. V gene TRBV5-1 combines with J gene TRBJ1-2; possibly TRBD1 for D (6 bases). Trimming stripped 2 bases from V and 9 bases from J, with 11 bases between. This CDR3 is 12 amino acids long. CDR1 is SGHRS and CDR2 is YFSETQ in the germline V gene.

The rearrangement uses TRBV7-2 and TRBJ1-5; D is possibly TRBD1 (6 bases). The CDR3 is 16 amino acids. CDR1 and CDR2 (germline): SGHTA, FQGNSA. Deletions cut 1 base from V and 3 bases from J, with 13 bases between. Here the CDR3 DNA reads TGTGCCAGCAGCTTAGTGGGGGCGGGAAACAATCAGCCCCAGCATTTT. Translated, it gives CASSLVGAGNNQPQHF.

About this clone: The CDR3 does not end in the conserved phenylalanine or tryptophan, so this is likely a read error. The DNA is left out, because the CDR3 cannot be placed on it with certainty; the CDR3 is given as TCRdb lists it. This rearrangement joins TRBV5-1 to TRBJ2-3. Per the germline V gene, CDR1 is SGHRS and CDR2 is YFSETQ. The CDR3 is made up of 8 amino acids, end residues included. CDR3: CASSLVVR.

V and J are TRBV18 and TRBJ2-2; tentative D call: TRBD1 (5 bases). Germline V gene lookup returns CDR1 KGHSH and CDR2 LQKENI. This CDR3 comprises 14 residues. With 8 bases removed from V and 1 base from J, the gap between germline ends came to 11 bases. The CDR3 protein is CASLITGNTGELFF. The CDR3 nucleotides are TGTGCCAGCCTAATAACAGGGAACACCGGGGAGCTGTTTTTT.

This chain uses TRBV5-8 with TRBJ2-7; maybe TRBD2 (6 bases). CDR3 length equals 16 residues. Germline CDR1 reads SGHTS; CDR2 reads YDEGEE. Trimming left V 2 bases short and J 3 bases short, with 18 bases between. As DNA, the CDR3 is TGTGCCAGCAGCTTTATAAGGAGGGGCACCAACTACGAGCAGTACTTC. Its protein is CASSFIRRGTNYEQYF.

The genes are TRBV4-3 and TRBJ2-7, with D hard to call. The CDR3 loop spans 15 amino acids. V was clipped by 1 base and J by 3 bases, with 13 bases between them. The V gene's germline CDR1 is LGHNA and CDR2 YSLEER. As DNA, the CDR3 is TGCGCCAGCAGCCAAGTGGTGACGCTTCTCTACGAGCAGTACTTC. It yields the protein CASSQVVTLLYEQYF.

This chain joins TRBV5-1 and TRBJ1-2; 7 bases agree with TRBD1. Trimming at V came to 4 bases and at J to 3 bases, leaving 3 bases not matched to a gene. CDR1 is SGHRS and CDR2 is YFSETQ in the germline V gene. There are 13 residues in the CDR3. The CDR3 reads CASSRDRDYGYTF. CDR3 bases: TGCGCCAGCAGCCGCGACAGGGACTATGGCTACACCTTC.

This clone was detected a few times. This chain links TRBV19 with TRBJ2-5; the match to TRBD2 covers 8 bases. The CDR3 runs to 14 residues. Germline CDR1 LNHDA, CDR2 SQIVND (reference sequence). With 7 bases clipped from V and 7 bases from J, the junction kept 11 bases outside the gene matches. Here the CDR3 reads CASMESGGLGTQYF. DNA of the CDR3: TGTGCCAGTATGGAGAGCGGGGGACTTGGGACCCAGTACTTC.

Regarding this clone: Different DNA sequences within this sample yield the same CDR3. The J gene is TRBJ2-7, the V gene TRBV10-3; D might be TRBD1 or TRBD2, each matching 5 bases. Trimming removed 3 bases from V and 5 bases from J, with 8 bases in between. CDR3 size: 12 residues. Germline-derived CDR1 and CDR2 are ENHRY and SYGVKD. The CDR3 coding sequence is TGTGCCATCAGTGATTTGGGGGACGAGCAGTACTTC. The encoded protein is CAISDLGDEQYF.

The chain combines TRBV28 with TRBJ2-1; D is unresolved. Trimming removed 4 bases from V and 8 bases from J, with 21 bases in between. This CDR3 is built from 16 residues. Looked up from germline, CDR1 is MDHEN and CDR2 is SYDVKM. CDR3 nucleotide sequence: TGTGCCAGCAGTTCCCCCGCATTTACTCCCCCACATGAGCAGTTCTTC. It is translated as CASSSPAFTPPHEQFF.

Only one count was recorded for this clone. This sequence joins TRBV13 and TRBJ2-3, with no clear D. The CDR3 contains 13 residues. With 3 bases removed from V and 1 base from J, the gap between germline ends came to 5 bases. The germline V gene encodes CDR1 PRHDT and CDR2 FYEKMQ (reference sequence). DNA for the CDR3: TGTGCCAGCAGCTTTATCGGCACAGATACGCAGTATTTT. It encodes CASSFIGTDTQYF.

The chain couples TRBV7-9 to TRBJ1-4; tentative D call: TRBD1 (5 bases). Germline V gene data show CDR1 as SEHNR and CDR2 as FQNEAQ (reference sequence). Deletions cut 2 bases from V and 8 bases from J, with 24 bases between. The CDR3 is 18 residues long. The CDR3 here is CASSLIGAENGRGEKLFF. The CDR3 DNA reads as TGTGCCAGCAGCTTAATAGGGGCAGAAAACGGACGAGGGGAAAAACTGTTTTTT.

Remarks on this clone: Sequence at one end of the junction differs from germline and may be a read error. The rearrangement uses TRBV4-2 and TRBJ2-3; 12 bases fit TRBD2. The CDR3 is 17 residues long. Germline assignment: CDR1 LGHNA and CDR2 YNFKEQ. CDR3 nucleotides: TGTGCCAGCAGCCAAGGTCTAGCGGGGGGGAGCAAAGATACGCAGTATTTT. This sequence encodes CASSQGLAGGSKDTQYF.

The chain employs TRBV6-5 and TRBJ1-1, with D uncertain. V lost 0 bases to trimming and J lost 4 bases, with 6 bases between them. The CDR3 has 13 residues. Per germline, CDR1 MNHEY and CDR2 SVGAGI. The CDR3 nucleotides are TGTGCCAGCAGTTACTCAGAAGGCACTGAAGCTTTCTTT. Its translation is CASSYSEGTEAFF.

This clone showed up just once. At the DNA level, this CDR3 is encoded by other sequences in the same sample as well. The V call is TRBV7-8, the J call TRBJ2-3; the match to TRBD2 covers 7 bases. Germline V gene lookup returns CDR1 SGHVS and CDR2 FQNEAQ. The CDR3 extends over 15 amino acids. Trimming removed 3 bases from V and 1 base from J; junction bases left unmatched: 4. CDR3 in DNA: TGTGCCAGCAGCTTCGGACGGGGGGGCACAGATACGCAGTATTTT. Amino acid sequence: CASSFGRGGTDTQYF.